These 18 T cell receptor beta chains were sequenced from one sample in a study of cytomegalovirus exposure and HLA in healthy donors. 13 Jbeta primers and 60 Vbeta primers were used for the PCR. Measured with immunoSEQ multiplex PCR; TCRdb has only the in-frame clones, and not every one. The sample lists about 140,000 clones; 75% to 85% were seen once. Specimen: PBMCs. The receptor source for this set is a man aged 45 to 65 in good health and CMV-seronegative.

The rearrangement joins TRBV6-4 to TRBJ1-4; D ambiguous. Trimming cost V 3 bases and J 7 bases, with 9 bases left between them. The germline CDR1 and CDR2 sequences are MRHNA and SNTAGT. CDR3 size: 13 residues. The CDR3 region has the DNA TGTGCCAGCAGTGATGGGCGTGGTGAAAAACTGTTTTTT. This sequence encodes CASSDGRGEKLFF.

This rearrangement joins TRBV29-1 to TRBJ2-7; TRBD2 might be the D (6 bases). The CDR3 has 13 residues. The germline V gene has CDR1 SQVTM and CDR2 ANQGSEA. V lost 6 bases, J lost 4 bases, and 16 bases lay in between. CDR3 coding DNA: TGCAGCGTCTCGTCGGGCGGGGAGTACGAGCAGTACTTC. Its translation is CSVSSGGEYEQYF.

J is TRBJ2-7 and V is TRBV5-1; 8 bases align to TRBD1. The germline V gene encodes CDR1 SGHRS and CDR2 YFSETQ. CDR3 size: 16 residues. With 2 bases clipped from V and 3 bases from J, the junction kept 10 bases outside the gene matches. The CDR3 loop reads CASSFTTGGLGYEQYF. The CDR3, as DNA: TGCGCCAGCAGCTTCACTACAGGGGGTCTGGGCTACGAGCAGTACTTC.

V usage is TRBV5-5 and J usage is TRBJ2-2, with TRBD1 matching 7 bases. This CDR3 spans 15 amino acids. Looked up from germline, CDR1 is SGHKS and CDR2 is YYEKEE (reference sequence). V dropped 4 bases and J dropped 0; count of bases not matched to a gene: 3. CDR3 amino acids: CASSPGQANTGELFF. CDR3 nucleotide sequence: TGTGCCAGCAGCCCCGGACAGGCGAACACCGGGGAGCTGTTTTTT.

This clone was observed a few times. This chain links TRBV27 with TRBJ2-1; 7 positions match TRBD1. Germline V gene data show CDR1 as MNHEY and CDR2 as SMNVEV (reference sequence). Losses at the gene ends were 6 bases for V and 4 bases for J; bases not matched to a gene: 9. The CDR3 is 15 amino acids. CDR3 nucleotide sequence: TGTGCCAGCAGACAAAGGGGGCTTAGGTACAATGAGCAGTTCTTC. Amino acids: CASRQRGLRYNEQFF.

The rearrangement links TRBV13 to TRBJ2-4, with 7 bases aligning to TRBD1. The CDR3 has 20 residues. Per the germline V gene, CDR1 is PRHDT and CDR2 is FYEKMQ (reference sequence). Trimming at V came to 4 bases and at J to 0 bases, leaving 18 bases not matched to a gene. CDR3 DNA sequence: TGTGCCAGCAGCTCCCACCGTAACGACAGGGTCCCTCTAGCCAAAAACATTCAGTACTTC. Its translation is CASSSHRNDRVPLAKNIQYF.

CDR3: CASSYKIGSYEQYF. The DNA for the CDR3 is TGTGCCAGCAGCTACAAGATCGGGAGCTACGAGCAGTACTTC. This chain joins TRBV11-1 and TRBJ2-7; possibly TRBD2 for D (6 bases). From germline, CDR1 is SGHAT and CDR2 FQDESV (reference sequence). CDR3 length equals 14 residues. The V end lost 4 bases, the J end lost 3 bases, and 13 bases lay between the germline ends.

The CDR3 sequence is CASSPRGGDGYTF. DNA for the CDR3: TGTGCCAGCTCACCAAGGGGGGGAGATGGCTACACCTTC. V gene TRBV18 combines with J gene TRBJ1-2; the D gene is possibly TRBD1 (6 bases). The CDR3 runs 13 residues. The V gene lost 2 bases and the J gene lost 6 bases, with 10 bases spanning the gap. Germline CDR1 is KGHSH and CDR2 is LQKENI.

The V gene is TRBV28, the J gene TRBJ2-3, with 8 bases identical to TRBD1. The germline gives CDR1 MDHEN, CDR2 SYDVKM. This CDR3 region has 14 residues. V trimming: 10 bases; J trimming: 5 bases; junction bases outside the gene matches: 11. The CDR3 coding sequence is TGTGCCACCGAAGACAGGGGTAAGGGAGATACGCAGTATTTT. The encoded protein is CATEDRGKGDTQYF. The entire variable domain, with the rest obtained from reference TRBV28 and TRBJ2-3, is as follows: DVKVTQSSRYLVKRTGEKVFLECVQDMDHENMFWYRQDPGLGLRLIYFSYDVKMKEKGDIPEGYSVSREKKERFSLILESASTNQTSMYLCATEDRGKGDTQYFGPGTRLTVL.

V gene TRBV27 combines with J gene TRBJ2-1; D might be TRBD1 (5 bases). V was trimmed by 0 bases and J by 6 bases, leaving 15 bases between them. Germline CDR1 is MNHEY and CDR2 is SMNVEV (reference sequence). The CDR3 totals 16 residues. The DNA for the CDR3 is TGTGCCAGCAGTTTATCCAACAAAGGGGCGCGCAATGAGCAGTTCTTC. It translates to CASSLSNKGARNEQFF.

V usage is TRBV5-6 and J usage is TRBJ2-2; possible D gene TRBD1, 6 bases. V was clipped by 2 bases and J by 4 bases, with 12 bases between them. The CDR3 has 15 amino acids. The V gene's germline CDR1 is SGHDT and CDR2 YYEEEE. The CDR3 sequence is CASSFRGSGTGELFF. CDR3 sequence (DNA): TGTGCCAGCAGCTTCAGGGGCTCGGGCACCGGGGAGCTGTTTTTT. Full variable domain (outside the CDR3, taken from reference TRBV5-6 and TRBJ2-2): DAGVTQSPTHLIKTRGQQVTLRCSPKSGHDTVSWYQQALGQGPQFIFQYYEEEERQRGNFPDRFSGHQFPNYSSELNVNALLLGDSALYLCASSFRGSGTGELFFGEGSRLTVL.

This clone has only a few counts. The chain links TRBV18 to TRBJ2-5; D gene unclear. This CDR3 region has 13 residues. With 5 bases removed from V and 6 bases from J, the gap between germline ends came to 13 bases. Germline CDR1 is KGHSH and CDR2 is LQKENI. DNA for the CDR3: TGTGCCAGCTCATCCAAGGAGAGACAGACCCAGTACTTC. Translation: CASSSKERQTQYF.

The CDR3, as DNA: TGTGCCAGTAGTATGACAGAGCTGAACACTGAAGCTTTCTTT. Its protein product is CASSMTELNTEAFF. The chain joins TRBV19 to TRBJ1-1; a possible D gene is TRBD1 (5 bases). Germline V gene data show CDR1 as LNHDA and CDR2 as SQIVND (reference sequence). Trimming left V 3 bases short and J 0 bases short, with 8 bases between. The CDR3 runs to 14 residues.

This chain connects TRBV5-6 to TRBJ2-2; 8 positions agree with TRBD1. The germline V gene encodes CDR1 SGHDT and CDR2 YYEEEE. The V gene end was trimmed by 3 bases and the J gene end by 0 bases; junction bases not matched to a gene: 1. CDR3 length equals 15 residues. The DNA of the CDR3 is TGTGCCAGCAGCTACAGGGGGACGAACACCGGGGAGCTGTTTTTT. As protein: CASSYRGTNTGELFF.

The chain combines TRBV7-8 with TRBJ2-7; 12 bases map to TRBD2. CDR1 SGHVS and CDR2 FQNEAQ come from the germline V gene. The V segment lost 1 base and the J segment 3 bases; nucleotides outside the gene matches: 7. The CDR3 covers 17 residues. The CDR3, as DNA: TGTGCCAGCAGCTTAGTACTAGCGGGAGGTATTCGCTACGAGCAGTACTTC. It is translated as CASSLVLAGGIRYEQYF.

This sequence joins TRBV19 and TRBJ2-1, with a weak D call TRBD1 (6 bases). Trimming took off 5 bases at V and 0 bases at J, with 20 bases between the two ends. The CDR3 is made up of 18 amino acids. Germline-derived CDR1 and CDR2 are LNHDA and SQIVND (reference sequence). CDR3 protein: CASSVPYGDRSSYNEQFF. CDR3 bases: TGTGCCAGTAGTGTCCCCTACGGAGACAGGAGCTCCTACAATGAGCAGTTCTTC.

The chain uses TRBV4-1 and TRBJ2-3; 8 bases are shared with TRBD1. V shed 1 base, J shed 1 base, and the junction held 4 bases outside the gene matches. This CDR3 has 16 residues. Germline V CDR1 and CDR2: MGHRA, YSYEKL. As DNA, the CDR3 is TGCGCCAGCAGCCAAGGGGTGGGACAGGGCACAGATACGCAGTATTTT. Its protein is CASSQGVGQGTDTQYF.

The genes are TRBV6-4 and TRBJ2-2; D gene ambiguous. V was shortened by 7 bases and J by 4 bases, with 13 bases between the two germline ends. The CDR3 covers 14 residues. The V gene's germline CDR1 is MRHNA and CDR2 SNTAGT. CDR3 residues: CASTQLPSTGELFF. CDR3 DNA sequence: TGTGCCAGCACCCAACTACCGAGCACCGGGGAGCTGTTTTTT.